A selection of T cell receptor beta chains follows, all from one sample in a study of technical replicates of blood from a handful of donors. Method: immunoSEQ multiplex PCR; TCRdb's copy keeps in-frame clones and lacks some. The repertoire holds tens of thousands of clones, with 90% to 95% as singletons. Material: T cells isolated from PBMCs. These TCRs come from a human donor in good health. CDR3s include the opening cysteine and the closing phenylalanine or tryptophan. The order of the fields is D gene, J gene, clone size, V gene, CDR3 protein, CDR3 DNA. The D gene is left open where the match is weak. Size is stated for part of the rows, as once, few or many counts, or as a class when the clone is expanded.

D: TRBD1
J: TRBJ1-2
size: NA
V: TRBV7-8
CDR3: CASTQGGTDYGYTF
DNA: TGTGCCAGCACCCAGGGGGGAACCGACTATGGCTACACCTTC

D: TRBD2
J: TRBJ2-7
size: NA
V: TRBV5-1
CDR3: CASSLVGLAGLMSREQYF
DNA: TGCGCCAGCAGCTTGGTAGGACTAGCGGGCCTCATGTCTCGGGAGCAGTACTTC

D: NA
J: TRBJ1-5
size: NA
V: TRBV10-3
CDR3: CAISEGGSYQPQHF
DNA: TGTGCCATCAGTGAGGGGGGGAGCTACCAGCCCCAGCATTTT

D: NA
J: TRBJ1-1
size: NA
V: TRBV5-1
CDR3: CASSPAGFGALNTEAFF
DNA: TGCGCCAGCAGCCCGGCCGGATTTGGGGCCCTAAACACTGAAGCTTTCTTT

D: TRBD2
J: TRBJ2-1
size: NA
V: TRBV7-9
CDR3: CASSLLAGLDEQFF
DNA: TGTGCCAGCAGCCTACTAGCGGGGCTCGATGAGCAGTTCTTC

D: NA
J: TRBJ2-7
size: NA
V: TRBV7-2
CDR3: CASSLISGSSYEQYF
DNA: TGTGCCAGCAGCTTAATATCGGGGTCCTCCTACGAGCAGTACTTC

D: TRBD1
J: TRBJ1-6
size: NA
V: TRBV4-1
CDR3: CASSQDGRQGSYNSPLHF
DNA: TGCGCCAGCAGCCAAGATGGGCGACAGGGTTCCTATAATTCACCCCTCCACTTT

D: NA
J: TRBJ2-1
size: NA
V: TRBV29-1
CDR3: CSGMGGSYNEQFF
DNA: TGCAGCGGGATGGGGGGCTCCTACAATGAGCAGTTCTTC

D: TRBD1
J: TRBJ1-1
size: NA
V: TRBV19
CDR3: CASNYQGALTEAFF
DNA: TGTGCCAGTAATTATCAGGGGGCGCTAACTGAAGCTTTCTTT

D: NA
J: TRBJ1-4
size: NA
V: TRBV6-6
CDR3: CASSYTQGGEKLFF
DNA: TGTGCCAGCAGTTACACACAGGGAGGGGAAAAACTGTTTTTT

D: NA
J: TRBJ2-1
size: NA
V: TRBV5-1
CDR3: CASSGGGHHNEQFF
DNA: TGCGCCAGCAGCGGGGGGGGGCATCACAATGAGCAGTTCTTC

D: TRBD2
J: TRBJ2-1
size: NA
V: TRBV5-1
CDR3: CASSLTSGGMYEQFF
DNA: TGCGCCAGCAGCTTAACTAGCGGGGGAATGTATGAGCAGTTCTTC

D: TRBD2
J: TRBJ2-3
size: once
V: TRBV7-2
CDR3: CASSPISSGPSTDTQYF
DNA: TGTGCCAGCAGCCCTATATCTAGCGGCCCCAGCACAGATACGCAGTATTTT

D: NA
J: TRBJ1-3
size: NA
V: TRBV5-1
CDR3: CASSPGVSLGNTIYF
DNA: TGCGCCAGCAGTCCCGGGGTCTCACTCGGAAACACCATATATTTT

D: NA
J: TRBJ2-7
size: NA
V: TRBV10-2
CDR3: CASTPETVMVEQYF
DNA: TGCGCCAGCACCCCGGAAACAGTAATGGTCGAGCAGTACTTC

D: NA
J: TRBJ1-3
size: once
V: TRBV5-1
CDR3: CASSLRDSGNTIYF
DNA: TGCGCCAGCAGCTTGCGAGACTCTGGAAACACCATATATTTT

D: TRBD2
J: TRBJ2-3
size: NA
V: TRBV30
CDR3: CACSGGVDTQYF
DNA: TGTGCCTGTAGCGGGGGGGTTGATACGCAGTATTTT

D: TRBD2
J: TRBJ2-3
size: NA
V: TRBV14
CDR3: CASSQGPGLALDTQYF
DNA: TGTGCCAGCAGCCAGGGACCGGGACTAGCGTTAGATACGCAGTATTTT

D: NA
J: TRBJ1-4
size: NA
V: TRBV4-1
CDR3: CASSQGRGNEKLFF
DNA: TGCGCCAGCAGCCAGGGTCGGGGTAATGAAAAACTGTTTTTT

D: TRBD1
J: TRBJ2-1
size: NA
V: TRBV14
CDR3: CASSWDRLNEQFF
DNA: TGTGCCAGCAGCTGGGACAGATTAAATGAGCAGTTCTTC

D: NA
J: TRBJ1-1
size: NA
V: TRBV13
CDR3: CASSLAPDRGSNTEAFF
DNA: TGTGCCAGCAGCTTAGCGCCCGACCGGGGGTCGAACACTGAAGCTTTCTTT

D: TRBD1
J: TRBJ1-2
size: NA
V: TRBV9
CDR3: CASSVEGTGHEDGYTF
DNA: TGTGCCAGCAGCGTAGAAGGGACAGGTCACGAGGATGGCTACACCTTC

D: NA
J: TRBJ1-5
size: NA
V: TRBV6-5
CDR3: CASSYSSGVQPQHF
DNA: TGTGCCAGCAGTTACTCGTCCGGGGTTCAGCCCCAGCATTTT

D: NA
J: TRBJ1-5
size: NA
V: TRBV5-1
CDR3: CASSLGGGSSNQPQHF
DNA: TGCGCCAGCAGCTTGGGGGGGGGCAGCAGCAATCAGCCCCAGCATTTT

D: NA
J: TRBJ1-2
size: NA
V: TRBV28
CDR3: CASCPGHGYYGYTF
DNA: TGTGCCAGCTGTCCGGGACACGGGTACTATGGCTACACCTTC